This TCR beta chain is from a study of cytotoxic CD8 clonotypes in ibrutinib-treated CLL. The wider study: Response samples were taken after a median of roughly 11 months on treatment, range 6 to 36. Study-wide results and limits: Few clonotypes were public, and these shrank or held steady under treatment. An increase in clonality occurred at ibrutinib response, followed by a return toward baseline at progression.

Investigators sourced approximately 2 micrograms of genomic DNA from cryopreserved PBMCs for TCR beta libraries. On this clone itself: Its specificity is unknown.

Clones were sequenced by immunoSEQ multiplex PCR, and TCRdb holds only the in-frame ones, with some missing. The data contain around 70,000 clones, less than 85% of them seen just once; the ten biggest clones take up less than 40%. This receptor was identified in a human donor with chronic lymphocytic leukemia. The material sequenced was PBMCs, taken after 24 months of ibrutinib treatment.

The CDR3 coding sequence is TGTGCCAGTAGGCCGAACGGGCTTAACACCGGGGAGCTGTTTTTT. This translates into CASRPNGLNTGELFF. This rearrangement joins TRBV19 to TRBJ2-2; D not resolved. This CDR3 is 15 amino acids long. CDR1 and CDR2 from the germline V gene are LNHDA and SQIVND (reference sequence). V was cut by 6 bases and J by 2 bases, with 13 bases left in between.